This is a list of T cell receptor beta chains from one sample in a study of OX40 agonist ivuxolimab in advanced cancers. Profiled with immunoSEQ multiplex PCR; TCRdb holds only in-frame clones, not every one. This table holds roughly 75,000 clones, roughly 89% found once. Sequencing used CD4+ or CD8+ T cells sorted from blood, obtained in a trial of the OX40 agonist ivuxolimab. These receptors all stem from an adult with an advanced solid tumor such as melanoma, head and neck, liver or kidney cancer. The CDR3 runs from the conserved cysteine through the conserved F or W. The D gene is left open where the match is weak. Only part of the rows carry a size: once, few, many, or a class if the clone is expanded.

clone_size d_call cdr3_length j_call v_call cdr3_aa cdr3_nt
- TRBD2 16 TRBJ2-5 TRBV5-5 CASSLSGLAHQETQYF TGTGCCAGCAGCTTGTCTGGACTAGCCCATCAAGAGACCCAGTACTTC
few - 13 TRBJ1-1 TRBV28 CASSYQENTEAFF TGTGCCAGCAGTTATCAGGAGAACACTGAAGCTTTCTTT
- TRBD2 14 TRBJ2-1 TRBV6-6 CASLAPSGGNEQFF TGTGCCAGCCTCGCCCCGAGCGGGGGAAATGAGCAGTTCTTC
- - 13 TRBJ2-3 TRBV18 CASSRTGVDTQYF TGTGCCAGCAGCAGAACGGGGGTAGATACGCAGTATTTT
- - 14 TRBJ2-3 TRBV7-9 CASSFLGGTDTQYF TGTGCCAGCAGCTTCCTTGGGGGCACAGATACGCAGTATTTT
once TRBD1 15 TRBJ1-3 TRBV7-9 CASSDRGRPGNTIYF TGTGCCAGCTCCGACAGGGGGCGGCCTGGAAACACCATATATTTT
- TRBD2 15 TRBJ2-1 TRBV5-4 CASSLVAGGPGEQFF TGTGCCAGCAGCTTGGTAGCGGGGGGGCCGGGTGAGCAGTTCTTC
- - 17 TRBJ1-4 TRBV28 CASRGLHESGGNEKLFF TGTGCCAGCAGGGGGCTTCATGAGTCCGGCGGTAATGAAAAACTGTTTTTT
- TRBD1 13 TRBJ2-7 TRBV29-1 CSVRPGQESEQYF TGCAGCGTAAGACCGGGACAGGAGTCCGAGCAGTACTTC
- - 14 TRBJ1-1 TRBV10-3 CAISERDWDTEAFF TGTGCCATCAGTGAGAGGGACTGGGACACTGAAGCTTTCTTT
- TRBD1 16 TRBJ1-2 TRBV5-8 CASSLLASGQAYGYTF TGTGCCAGCAGCTTGTTGGCGTCGGGACAGGCCTATGGCTACACCTTC
- - 17 TRBJ1-6 TRBV4-3 CASSLKTVFSETSPLHF TGCGCCAGCAGCCTAAAGACAGTGTTTAGCGAGACTTCACCCCTCCACTTT
- TRBD1 14 TRBJ2-7 TRBV6-6 CASSYRQGVYEQYF TGTGCCAGCAGTTACCGGCAGGGGGTATACGAGCAGTACTTC
few - 13 TRBJ1-2 TRBV5-4 CASSLRTHYGYTF TGTGCCAGCAGCTTGAGAACCCACTATGGCTACACCTTC
- TRBD1 17 TRBJ1-3 TRBV11-2 CASSLLGQLTSGNTIYF TGTGCCAGCAGCTTGCTGGGACAGCTTACCTCTGGAAACACCATATATTTT
- - 12 TRBJ1-5 TRBV10-1 CASSMGNQPQHF TGCGCCAGCTCGATGGGGAATCAGCCCCAGCATTTT
- - 16 TRBJ2-6 TRBV30 CACSREPSSGANVLTF TGTGCCTGTTCCAGGGAACCGAGCTCTGGGGCCAACGTCCTGACTTTC
- TRBD1 14 TRBJ1-6 TRBV2 CASGGDRHNSPLHF TGTGCCAGCGGTGGGGACAGACATAATTCACCCCTCCACTTT
- - 13 TRBJ1-2 TRBV5-1 CASSLLVPYGYTF TGCGCCAGCAGCTTACTAGTTCCCTATGGCTACACCTTC
- - 15 TRBJ2-7 TRBV7-2 CASSLVGQPSYEQYF TGTGCCAGCAGCTTAGTAGGGCAGCCATCCTACGAGCAGTACTTC
- - 12 TRBJ1-1 TRBV5-4 CASSLARSEAFF TGTGCCAGCAGCTTGGCCCGGTCGGAAGCTTTCTTT
- - 11 TRBJ2-2 TRBV19 CASGNTGELFF TGTGCCTCGGGGAACACCGGGGAGCTGTTTTTT
- - 15 TRBJ1-6 TRBV11-2 CASSLEPGAGSPLHF TGTGCCAGCAGCTTAGAACCGGGGGCAGGTTCACCCCTCCACTTT
- - 13 TRBJ2-3 TRBV28 CASSFASADTQYF TGTGCCAGCAGTTTTGCGTCGGCAGATACGCAGTATTTT
- - 17 TRBJ1-3 TRBV9 CASSPRSSGESGNTIYF TGTGCCAGCAGCCCTCGTTCCTCAGGGGAGTCTGGAAACACCATATATTTT
few - 14 TRBJ1-5 TRBV6-1 CASSDRTASRPQHF TGTGCCAGCAGTGATCGGACAGCCAGTCGGCCCCAGCATTTT
once - 12 TRBJ1-5 TRBV5-6 CASSLYGQPQHF TGTGCCAGCAGCTTGTACGGTCAGCCCCAGCATTTT
- - 13 TRBJ1-2 TRBV7-2 CASTQGANYGYTF TGTGCCAGCACCCAGGGAGCTAACTATGGCTACACCTTC
- - 13 TRBJ1-1 TRBV7-3 CASSLKPGGQAFF TGTGCCAGCAGCTTAAAACCAGGAGGACAAGCTTTCTTT
- TRBD1 15 TRBJ2-7 TRBV6-5 CASTNSGTGRYEQYF TGTGCCAGCACTAATAGTGGGACAGGGCGCTACGAGCAGTACTTC
- - 13 TRBJ2-2 TRBV5-6 CASFGTSTGELFF TGTGCCAGCTTCGGGACATCCACCGGGGAGCTGTTTTTT
- - 17 TRBJ2-6 TRBV5-4 CASSVGQGGAGANVLTF TGTGCCAGCAGCGTCGGACAGGGAGGGGCCGGGGCCAACGTCCTGACTTTC